These 18 T cell receptor beta chains share one sample of origin, sequenced in a study of T cells in Graves' hyperthyroidism and ophthalmopathy (dated by TCRdb to the late 2010s). The library was prepared using multiplex PCR. Sequencing was carried out with an Illumina HiSeq 2000. The TCR beta CDR3 regions were amplified from the RNA transcripts. The TCR CDR3 was subjected to a first round of RT-PCR using the HTBI primer set and the Qiagen OneStep RT-PCR kit. Clones were called with MiXCR by TCRdb after fastp trimmed the public reads at Q25, and only in-frame beta chains were retained. Rows merge per CDR3 protein into single entries with the most common DNA and genes. In this sample the table shows about 420,000 distinct CDR3 sequences, less than 20% of which occur a single time. The ten largest account for approximately 7.5% of the sample. Sequenced material: blood. The receptor set was obtained from a woman between 18 and 29 years old with Graves' hyperthyroidism.

This chain uses TRBV27 with TRBJ2-1; 9 bases map to TRBD2. This CDR3 region has 17 residues. CDR1 and CDR2 (germline): MNHEY, SMNVEV (reference sequence). The V gene end was trimmed by 5 bases and the J gene end by 0 bases; junction bases not matched to a gene: 8. As DNA, the CDR3 is TGTGCCAGCAGTCCCCGGGTAGCGGGGGCCTCCTACAATGAGCAGTTCTTC. Translated: CASSPRVAGASYNEQFF.

This clonotype was observed at least ten times. The rearrangement joins TRBV3-1 to TRBJ2-3; maybe TRBD1 (5 bases). This CDR3 comprises 15 residues. Germline CDR1 is LGHDT and CDR2 is YNNKEL (reference sequence). V lost 3 bases and J lost 5, with 15 bases in between. The CDR3 DNA reads as TGTGCCAGCAGCCAGGGGCCCCGAGGAGAAGATACGCAGTATTTT. Residues: CASSQGPRGEDTQYF.

J is TRBJ2-7 and V is TRBV4-1; D unclear. Germline CDR1 reads MGHRA; CDR2 reads YSYEKL. This CDR3 region has 12 residues. Trimming took 3 bases from V and 6 from J, leaving 9 bases between them. The CDR3 DNA reads as TGCGCCAGCAGCCATAGGTCGGGCGAGCAGTACTTC. It codes for CASSHRSGEQYF.

This clonotype was seen repeatedly, ten times or more. This sequence joins TRBV11-2 and TRBJ2-7; no clear D gene. Germline V CDR1 and CDR2: SGHAT, FQNNGV. V lost 2 bases and J lost 3, with 20 bases in between. This CDR3 is built from 17 residues. The CDR3 sequence: CASSLSFGVAEHYEQYF. Here the CDR3 DNA reads TGTGCCAGCAGCTTAAGTTTTGGGGTGGCAGAACACTACGAGCAGTACTTC.

This clonotype was seen at least ten times. This chain uses TRBV30 with TRBJ2-1, with a weak D call TRBD1 (6 bases). Trimming cost V 8 bases and J 3 bases, with 14 bases left between them. This CDR3 comprises 13 residues. Germline V CDR1 and CDR2: GTSNPN, SVGIG (reference sequence). CDR3 sequence: CAGGLGVYNEQFF. As DNA, the CDR3 is TGTGCCGGGGGCTTAGGGGTCTACAATGAGCAGTTCTTC.

CDR3 loop: CASSTRTGDTQYF. As DNA, the CDR3 is TGTGCCAGCAGCACGCGGACAGGAGATACGCAGTATTTT. The chain combines TRBV7-2 with TRBJ2-3; 7 nucleotides align to TRBD1. Looked up from germline, CDR1 is SGHTA and CDR2 is FQGNSA. Germline trimming cut 5 bases from V and 5 bases from J; bases unmatched to any gene: 4. The CDR3 covers 13 residues.

This clonotype occurred a few times. V usage is TRBV11-2 and J usage is TRBJ2-1; D might be TRBD1 or TRBD2, each matching 5 bases. CDR1 and CDR2 (germline): SGHAT, FQNNGV. This CDR3 comprises 20 residues. The V gene lost 1 base and the J gene lost 1 base, with 23 bases spanning the gap. This CDR3 is CASSLGADGRGGQSYNEQFF. The CDR3 DNA reads TGTGCCAGCAGCTTAGGAGCAGATGGCCGGGGCGGGCAGTCCTACAATGAGCAGTTCTTC.

This clonotype was recorded many times. The CDR3 DNA follows: TGTGCCAGCAGCTTATCCCAGGCAGATACGCAGTATTTT. Translating it yields CASSLSQADTQYF. The V call is TRBV7-9, the J call TRBJ2-3, with D unclear. Trimming pared 2 bases from V and 4 bases from J, leaving 7 bases between. There are 13 residues in the CDR3. Germline V gene sequence: CDR1 SEHNR, CDR2 FQNEAQ (reference sequence).

This clonotype was picked up many times. V is TRBV2 and J is TRBJ1-2; TRBD1 is a possible D gene (6 bases). The CDR3 length is 13 residues. CDR1 and CDR2 (germline): SNHLY, FYNNEI. The V and J ends lost 6 bases and 4 bases respectively, with 12 bases between them. CDR3 nucleotides: TGTGCCAGCAGGGCGACAGGTCCCTATGGCTACACCTTC. Protein product: CASRATGPYGYTF.

This clonotype was seen at least ten times. V gene TRBV10-3 combines with J gene TRBJ2-1; TRBD2 agrees at 14 bases. J lost 7 bases, V lost 7 bases, and 3 bases had no gene match. CDR1 ENHRY and CDR2 SYGVKD come from the germline V gene. The CDR3 has 14 amino acids. CDR3 residues: CAIMGTSGGNEQFF. The CDR3 nucleotides read TGTGCCATCATGGGGACTAGCGGGGGAAATGAGCAGTTCTTC.

This chain links TRBV4-2 with TRBJ1-6; weak D call: TRBD1 (5 bases). Germline-derived CDR1 and CDR2 are LGHNA and YNFKEQ. V was shortened by 5 bases and J by 8 bases, with 16 bases between the two germline ends. This CDR3 is built from 15 residues. In DNA form, the CDR3 reads TGTGCCAGCAGCGGGCGCCCGGGGACTGATTCACCCCTCCACTTT. It yields the protein CASSGRPGTDSPLHF.

The chain recombines TRBV5-8 with TRBJ2-1; D is tentatively TRBD1 or TRBD2 (5 bases each). This CDR3 spans 12 amino acids. The germline V and J ends were trimmed by 1 base and 11 bases, with 10 bases remaining between them. Germline V gene sequence: CDR1 SGHTS, CDR2 YDEGEE. CDR3 coding DNA: TGTGCCAGCAGCTTGTCTGAGGGGCAGCAGTTCTTC. Translation: CASSLSEGQQFF.

Concerning this clonotype itself: At one of its ends the junction is not consistent with the germline gene, which may arise from a read error. The chain joins TRBV6-1 to TRBJ2-1, with D perhaps matching TRBD2 (6 bases). This CDR3 is 14 amino acids long. Germline V gene sequence: CDR1 MNHNS, CDR2 SASEGT. CDR3 nucleotide sequence: TGTGCCAGCAGTGGGAGGGTGACAAACAATGAGCAGCTCTTC. This sequence encodes CASSGRVTNNEQLF.

The chain has TRBV19 and TRBJ2-1, with a tentative D call TRBD2 (6 bases). Germline V gene sequence: CDR1 LNHDA, CDR2 SQIVND (reference sequence). Between the trimmed V and J ends, which lost 3 bases and 6 bases, there was a span of 18 bases. There are 16 residues in the CDR3. CDR3 residues: CASSIHGSFGFNEQFF. The CDR3 DNA is TGTGCCAGTAGTATTCACGGGAGTTTCGGTTTCAATGAGCAGTTCTTC. The full variable domain, completed using reference TRBV19 and TRBJ2-1, is DGGITQSPKYLFRKEGQNVTLSCEQNLNHDAMYWYRQDPGQGLRLIYYSQIVNDFQKGDIAEGYSVSREKKESFPLTVTSAQKNPTAFYLCASSIHGSFGFNEQFFGPGTRLTVL.

In its sample, this clonotype was seen many times. This chain connects TRBV20-1 to TRBJ1-2, with 8 bases that match TRBD1. Germline V CDR1 and CDR2: DFQATT, SNEGSKA (reference sequence). The CDR3 has 13 residues. Germline trimming cut 6 bases from V and 4 bases from J; bases unmatched to any gene: 7. In DNA form, the CDR3 reads TGCAGTGCCCCGGGACAGGAGACCTATGGCTACACCTTC. Amino acids: CSAPGQETYGYTF.

As DNA, the CDR3 is TGTGCTGGCAGCACGGGACAGGGGCCAGATACGCAGTATTTT. This translates into CAGSTGQGPDTQYF. This chain connects TRBV7-7 to TRBJ2-3; 10 bases fit TRBD1. CDR1 is SSHAT, CDR2 FNYEAQ, per germline (reference sequence). CDR3 length: 14 residues.

This rearrangement joins TRBV20-1 to TRBJ2-3, with TRBD2 identical over 12 bases. The CDR3 has 16 residues. The ends lost 0 bases at V and 4 bases at J; junction bases unmatched: 5. CDR1 is DFQATT, CDR2 SNEGSKA, per germline (reference sequence). The CDR3 loop is CSARDPSGRESDTQYF. The CDR3 DNA sequence: TGCAGTGCTAGAGATCCTAGCGGGAGGGAGTCAGATACGCAGTATTTT.

This clonotype was counted many times. The chain combines TRBV5-1 with TRBJ2-3, with TRBD2 as a possible D gene (6 bases). The CDR3 covers 15 residues. Per germline, CDR1 SGHRS and CDR2 YFSETQ. The V gene lost 2 bases and the J gene lost 4 bases, with 14 bases spanning the gap. CDR3 in DNA: TGCGCCAGCAGCTTAAGTATCGGGGGACCAGATACGCAGTATTTT. This translates into CASSLSIGGPDTQYF.